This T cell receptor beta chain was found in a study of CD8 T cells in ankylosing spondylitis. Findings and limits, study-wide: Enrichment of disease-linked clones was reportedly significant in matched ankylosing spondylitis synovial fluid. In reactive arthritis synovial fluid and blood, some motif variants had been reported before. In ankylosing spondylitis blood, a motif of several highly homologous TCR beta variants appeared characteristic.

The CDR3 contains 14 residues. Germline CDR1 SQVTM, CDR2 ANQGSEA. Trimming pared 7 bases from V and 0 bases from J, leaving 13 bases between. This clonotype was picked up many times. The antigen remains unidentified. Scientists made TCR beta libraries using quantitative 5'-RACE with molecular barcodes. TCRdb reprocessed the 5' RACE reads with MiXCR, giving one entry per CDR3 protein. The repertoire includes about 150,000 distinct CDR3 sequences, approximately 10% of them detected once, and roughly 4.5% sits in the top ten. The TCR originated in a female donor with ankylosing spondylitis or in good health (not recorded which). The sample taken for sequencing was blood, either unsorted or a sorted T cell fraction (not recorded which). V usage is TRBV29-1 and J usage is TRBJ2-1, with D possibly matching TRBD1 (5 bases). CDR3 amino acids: CSGAQGTSYNEQFF. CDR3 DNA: TGCAGCGGGGCTCAGGGTACCTCCTACAATGAGCAGTTCTTC.